This T cell receptor beta chain originates from a study of blood T cell repertoires in COVID-19. About the research overall: Material from acute and convalescent COVID-19 was sourced from the United States, Italy and Spain.

J lost 7 bases, V lost 0 bases, and 14 bases had no gene match. This CDR3 region has 20 residues. Germline CDR1 is SGDLS and CDR2 is YYNGEE. As processed by the authors: Amplification of reference gene primers provided the estimated nucleated cell counts. Sequencing was performed with immunoSEQ multiplex PCR; in TCRdb, only in-frame clones are kept and a portion is missing. That table supplies the V and J calls and clone size; D and trimming were determined from the DNA. The sample consists of 380,000 or so clones, less than 90% of them appearing once. Followed longitudinally, the Seattle patients had been enrolled during active infection.

The receptor was derived from an older woman with COVID-19, enrolled during active disease. The chain links TRBV9 to TRBJ2-3; 16 nucleotides align to TRBD2. The sequenced sample was peripheral blood. In nucleotides, the CDR3 is TGTGCCAGCAGCGTAGCTGGGGCCCCGGGACTAGCGGGGGGGCCGAATACGCAGTATTTT. Translation gives CASSVAGAPGLAGGPNTQYF. Full variable domain (rest looked up from reference TRBV9 and TRBJ2-3): DSGVTQTPKHLITATGQRVTLRCSPRSGDLSVYWYQQSLDQGLQFLIQYYNGEERAKGNILERFSAQQFPDLHSELNLSSLELGDSALYFCASSVAGAPGLAGGPNTQYFGPGTRLTVL.